The 13 T cell receptor beta chains reported below all come from one sample, sequenced in a study of cytotoxic CD8 clonotypes in ibrutinib-treated CLL. Sequencing used immunoSEQ multiplex PCR; TCRdb keeps in-frame clones, though not all of them. The sample has tens of thousands of clones, approximately 54% seen once; the top ten hold roughly 14%. The sample was PBMCs, taken after 12 months of ibrutinib treatment. These receptors were obtained from a human donor with chronic lymphocytic leukemia.

This clone was found many times. The chain has TRBV12-5 and TRBJ1-1; unclear D gene. CDR1 and CDR2 from the germline V gene are LGHNT and FRNRAP. This CDR3 spans 16 amino acids. V was trimmed by 5 bases and J by 3 bases, leaving 19 bases between them. The CDR3 nucleotides read TGTGCTAGTGGTCCGCCTGTATGGGGTTCCGACACTGAAGCTTTCTTT. As protein: CASGPPVWGSDTEAFF. The full variable domain, completed using reference TRBV12-5 and TRBJ1-1, is DARVTQTPRHKVTEMGQEVTMRCQPILGHNTVFWYRQTMMQGLELLAYFRNRAPLDDSGMPKDRFSAEMPDATLATLKIQPSEPRDSAVYFCASGPPVWGSDTEAFFGQGTRLTVV.

This clone was recorded at least ten times. The genes are TRBV28 and TRBJ2-3; 8 bases align to TRBD1. The CDR3 has 16 residues. Germline V CDR1 and CDR2: MDHEN, SYDVKM. J gave up 12 bases and V 5 bases, and 19 bases lay outside the gene matches. This CDR3 reads CASSPSGGAGIFPQYF. The CDR3 DNA sequence: TGTGCCAGCAGTCCATCAGGGGGCGCAGGTATATTCCCTCAGTATTTT. The whole variable domain, remainder taken from reference TRBV28 and TRBJ2-3, is DVKVTQSSRYLVKRTGEKVFLECVQDMDHENMFWYRQDPGLGLRLIYFSYDVKMKEKGDIPEGYSVSREKKERFSLILESASTNQTSMYLCASSPSGGAGIFPQYFGPGTRLTVL.

J is TRBJ1-4 and V is TRBV28, with 8 nucleotides matching TRBD1. CDR1 and CDR2 (germline): MDHEN, SYDVKM. V lost 5 bases and J lost 8; bases outside the gene matches: 7. The CDR3 loop spans 14 amino acids. Here the CDR3 DNA reads TGTGCCAGCAGTGCGGACAGGGAACGGGAAAAACTGTTTTTT. The encoded protein is CASSADREREKLFF. The complete variable domain, with remaining parts taken from reference TRBV28 and TRBJ1-4, reads DVKVTQSSRYLVKRTGEKVFLECVQDMDHENMFWYRQDPGLGLRLIYFSYDVKMKEKGDIPEGYSVSREKKERFSLILESASTNQTSMYLCASSADREREKLFFGSGTQLSVL.

The genes are TRBV29-1 and TRBJ2-2; 7 nucleotides line up with TRBD2. The CDR3 is 14 residues long. CDR1 SQVTM and CDR2 ANQGSEA come from the germline V gene. The V gene end was trimmed by 6 bases and the J gene end by 7 bases; junction bases not matched to a gene: 11. The chain's CDR3 is CSVWEAGMNGELFF. CDR3 nucleotide sequence: TGCAGCGTCTGGGAAGCGGGGATGAACGGGGAGCTGTTTTTT.

This clone was detected ten times or more. The chain employs TRBV7-2 and TRBJ2-1; 7 bases are a match to TRBD1. V was pared by 0 bases and J by 10 bases, with 6 bases of the junction left unmatched. The CDR3 contains 14 residues. Germline CDR1 is SGHTA and CDR2 is FQGNSA. This CDR3 is CASSLAQGVGEQFF. The CDR3 nucleotides are TGTGCCAGCAGCTTAGCGCAGGGGGTAGGGGAGCAGTTCTTC.

This clone was observed at least ten times. The V call is TRBV28, the J call TRBJ1-3; TRBD1 is a possible D gene (5 bases). This CDR3 region has 14 residues. Germline lookup yields CDR1 MDHEN and CDR2 SYDVKM. Trimming took off 4 bases at V and 4 bases at J, with 11 bases between the two ends. In nucleotides, the CDR3 is TGTGCCAGCAGTTGGGGGGGAGCGGGAAACACCATATATTTT. This codes for CASSWGGAGNTIYF.

This chain uses TRBV30 with TRBJ1-2; no clear D. The ends were cut back, 3 bases at V and 5 bases at J, with 10 bases in the middle. The germline gives CDR1 GTSNPN, CDR2 SVGIG (reference sequence). The CDR3 spans 12 residues. The CDR3 is CAWRGFSYGYTF. CDR3 DNA: TGTGCCTGGAGAGGTTTCTCATATGGCTACACCTTC.

This clone was counted only a few times. This chain links TRBV28 with TRBJ1-5; possibly TRBD1 for D (6 bases). The CDR3 runs to 14 residues. From germline, CDR1 is MDHEN and CDR2 SYDVKM. The ends were cut back, 5 bases at V and 5 bases at J, with 13 bases in the middle. CDR3 residues: CASSPATGYQPQHF. CDR3 bases: TGTGCCAGCAGTCCCGCGACAGGCTATCAGCCCCAGCATTTT.

J is TRBJ1-1 and V is TRBV7-8; no clear D. This CDR3 comprises 13 residues. The V end was cut by 0 bases, the J end by 5 bases, with 7 bases between. CDR1 SGHVS and CDR2 FQNEAQ come from the germline V gene. In DNA, the CDR3 is TGTGCCAGCAGCTTAGCGGGTCCGACTGAAGCTTTCTTT. Its protein is CASSLAGPTEAFF.

In this sample, this clone turned up a few times. This sequence joins TRBV25-1 and TRBJ1-6; 8 positions agree with TRBD1. CDR3 length: 15 residues. J lost 7 bases, V lost 4 bases, and 6 bases had no gene match. Germline loops: CDR1 MGHDK, CDR2 SYGVNS. DNA of the CDR3: TGTGCCAGCAGTGGCCAGGGGGCTCTCAATTCACCCCTCCACTTT. As protein: CASSGQGALNSPLHF.

The DNA of the CDR3 is TGCGCCAGCAGCTTGGTGGTAGCGTTCGACCAAGAGACCCAGTACTTC. It is translated as CASSLVVAFDQETQYF. V gene TRBV5-1 combines with J gene TRBJ2-5, with TRBD2 as a possible D gene (5 bases). Germline assignment: CDR1 SGHRS and CDR2 YFSETQ. Between the trimmed V and J ends, which lost 0 bases and 0 bases, there was a span of 12 bases. The CDR3 length is 16 residues.

This sequence joins TRBV4-2 and TRBJ1-4; D might be TRBD1 (6 bases). Germline loops: CDR1 LGHNA, CDR2 YNFKEQ. The CDR3 has 15 residues. V dropped 3 bases and J dropped 6 bases, with 14 bases sitting between them. Here the CDR3 reads CASSQPGTTDEKLFF. DNA of the CDR3: TGTGCCAGCAGCCAGCCCGGGACAACCGATGAAAAACTGTTTTTT.

This clone was seen only a few times. This chain links TRBV6-1 with TRBJ2-2; 7 bases align to TRBD2. Germline V lookup: CDR1 MNHNS, CDR2 SASEGT. There are 13 residues in the CDR3. In DNA form, the CDR3 reads TGTGCAAGCGGGACTTCGCTCACCGGGGAGCTGTTTTTT. Translating it yields CASGTSLTGELFF.